The clone carrying this T cell receptor (beta chain) was observed a handful of times. Its antigen is undetermined. This sample is drawn from a study of T cell repertoires in cytomegalovirus infection. About the study: Both CMV infection and a matching HLA type were indicated by public TCR beta signatures. Study-wide points: Carriers of CMV plus the relevant HLA were identified by cumulative public TCR beta family frequency.

CDR3 length: 16 residues. With 5 bases clipped from V and 1 base from J, the junction kept 9 bases outside the gene matches. Germline V CDR1 and CDR2: SGHVS, FQNEAQ. TCRdb reanalysed the reads using MiXCR and keeps one entry per CDR3 protein. The data hold more than 400,000 distinct CDR3 sequences, with about 25% observed a single time. Source material: PBMCs. The source of this sequence is a human donor in good health (CMV status not recorded). Some clones in this sample may be carry-over from other donors' samples. V and J are TRBV7-8 and TRBJ2-5; 8 nucleotides line up with TRBD1. The CDR3 loop is CASSPGTGARQETQYF. The CDR3 DNA is TGTGCCAGCAGCCCCGGGACAGGCGCCCGCCAAGAGACCCAGTACTTC.